This T cell receptor (beta chain) was documented in a study of blood T cells in healthy people across ages. Study observations and caveats: Roughly linear declines in TCR beta diversity per million T cells occurred with age. Donors of long life had a larger count of naive CD4+ cells and greater diversity than aged donors.

The table lists this clonotype with a few counts. Its specificity is unknown. The length of the CDR3 is 12 residues. Trimming stripped 2 bases from V and 5 bases from J, with 5 bases between. Looked up from germline, CDR1 is MNHEY and CDR2 is SVGAGI. Primed by a sample-barcoded 5' primer and a J-beta primer mix, a second PCR proceeded for roughly 7 to 12 cycles. The template-switch adaptor, which had 12 random nucleotides, put a tag on each cDNA molecule. MiXCR, applied by TCRdb to the 5' RACE reads, yields one record per CDR3 protein. The sample yields 600,000 to 1,000,000 distinct CDR3 sequences, roughly 50% seen once.

The sequenced sample consisted of blood. The receptor's source is a man aged 25 to 40 in good health. The genes are TRBV6-5 and TRBJ2-3; D gene unclear. CDR3 coding DNA: TGTGCCAGCAGTTACATGGGAGATACGCAGTATTTT. Amino acids: CASSYMGDTQYF.